The entry below gives a single TCR beta chain sequence along with its context. The antigen remains unidentified. The data were taken from a study of T-cell reconstitution after alpha-beta-depleted transplantation in children. This CDR3 is 13 amino acids long. Germline-derived CDR1 and CDR2 are DFQATT and SNEGSKA (reference sequence). V lost 2 bases and J 0 bases, leaving 8 bases between the germline ends. The TCRbeta library was prepared with unique molecular identifiers. TCRdb reprocessed the PCR reads via MiXCR and lists one record per CDR3 protein. The sample contains 120,000 or so distinct CDR3 sequences, around 23% of which appear only once. General observations from the study: A year had passed since transplant, and T-cell counts and diversity by then came mostly from newly produced T cells. After transplant, at about two months, alpha-beta T cells were reportedly derived from several hundred expanded graft clones. Several patients had high TCRbeta diversity at day 60; it came from surviving recipient T cells and thymic progenitors.

The receptor comes from a male patient between 2 and 10 years old who had a stem cell transplant for chronic granulomatous disease, so the T cells may come from the graft donor. The V gene is TRBV20-1, the J gene TRBJ2-7; D unclear. Material: PBMCs, mostly from graft donor cells, obtained 180 days after TCRalphabeta/CD19-depleted stem cell transplant. DNA of the CDR3: TGCAGTGCTAGACCTCCGAGCTCCTACGAGCAGTACTTC. Amino acids: CSARPPSSYEQYF.